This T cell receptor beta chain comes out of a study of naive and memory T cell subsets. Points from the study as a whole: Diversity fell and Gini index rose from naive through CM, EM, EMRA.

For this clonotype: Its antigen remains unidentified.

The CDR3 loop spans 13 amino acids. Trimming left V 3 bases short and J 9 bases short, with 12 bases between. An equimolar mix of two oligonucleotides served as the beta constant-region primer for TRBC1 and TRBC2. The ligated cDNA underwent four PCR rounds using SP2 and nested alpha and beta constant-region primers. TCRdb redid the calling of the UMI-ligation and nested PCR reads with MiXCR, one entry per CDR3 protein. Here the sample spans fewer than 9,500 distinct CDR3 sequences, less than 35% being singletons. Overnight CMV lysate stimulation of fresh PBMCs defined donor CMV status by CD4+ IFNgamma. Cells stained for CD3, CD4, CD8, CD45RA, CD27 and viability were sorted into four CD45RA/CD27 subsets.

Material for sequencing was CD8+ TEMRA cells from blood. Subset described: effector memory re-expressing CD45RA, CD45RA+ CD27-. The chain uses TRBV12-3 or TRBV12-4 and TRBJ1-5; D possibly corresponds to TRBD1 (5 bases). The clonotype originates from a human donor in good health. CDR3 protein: CASSFGRELPQHF. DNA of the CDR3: TGTGCCAGCAGTTTTGGCAGGGAGTTGCCCCAGCATTTT.